This T cell receptor beta chain was recorded in a study of tumor-infiltrating lymphocytes in oesophageal squamous cell carcinoma. Per germline, CDR1 MGHDK and CDR2 SYGVNS. The CDR3 loop spans 16 amino acids. This clonotype was counted between two and nine times. One entry per CDR3 protein results from TCRdb running MiXCR on the PCR reads. The sample holds 20,000 to 30,000 distinct CDR3 sequences, around 38% seen once. This chain joins TRBV25-1 and TRBJ2-4; TRBD2 agrees at 10 bases. The tail of the sequence fits TRBJ2-7 better, so the J call may be wrong. This TCR was sampled from a male donor with esophageal squamous cell carcinoma. The sequencing sample was made of esophageal tumor tissue. CDR3 sequence reads: CASSPPSSGSVYEQYF. Here the CDR3 DNA reads TGTGCCAGCAGTCCGCCCTCTAGCGGGAGTGTCTACGAGCAGTACTTC.